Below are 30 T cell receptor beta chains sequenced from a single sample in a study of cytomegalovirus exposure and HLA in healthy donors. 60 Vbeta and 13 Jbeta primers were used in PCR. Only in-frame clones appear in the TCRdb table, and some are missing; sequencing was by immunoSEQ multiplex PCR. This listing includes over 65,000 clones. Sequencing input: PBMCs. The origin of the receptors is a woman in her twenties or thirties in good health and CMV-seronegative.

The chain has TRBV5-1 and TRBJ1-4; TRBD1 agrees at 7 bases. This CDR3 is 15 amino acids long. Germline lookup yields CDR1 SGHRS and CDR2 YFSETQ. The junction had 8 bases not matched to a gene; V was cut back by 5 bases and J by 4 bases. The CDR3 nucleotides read TGCGCCAGCAGGTCATCCGGGACAGTTAATGAAAAACTGTTTTTT. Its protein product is CASRSSGTVNEKLFF. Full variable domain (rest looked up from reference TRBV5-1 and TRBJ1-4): KAGVTQTPRYLIKTRGQQVTLSCSPISGHRSVSWYQQTPGQGLQFLFEYFSETQRNKGNFPGRFSGRQFSNSRSEMNVSTLELGDSALYLCASRSSGTVNEKLFFGSGTQLSVL.

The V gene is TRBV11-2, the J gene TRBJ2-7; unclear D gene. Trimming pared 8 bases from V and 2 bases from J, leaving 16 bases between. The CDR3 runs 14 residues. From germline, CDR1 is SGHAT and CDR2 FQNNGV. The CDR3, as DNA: TGTGCCAGCGCCCTTCTGGGCTTCGCCTACGAGCAGTACTTC. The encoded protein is CASALLGFAYEQYF. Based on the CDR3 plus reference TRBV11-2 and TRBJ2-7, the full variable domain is EAGVAQSPRYKIIEKRQSVAFWCNPISGHATLYWYQQILGQGPKLLIQFQNNGVVDDSQLPKDRFSAERLKGVDSTLKIQPAKLEDSAVYLCASALLGFAYEQYFGPGTRLTVT.

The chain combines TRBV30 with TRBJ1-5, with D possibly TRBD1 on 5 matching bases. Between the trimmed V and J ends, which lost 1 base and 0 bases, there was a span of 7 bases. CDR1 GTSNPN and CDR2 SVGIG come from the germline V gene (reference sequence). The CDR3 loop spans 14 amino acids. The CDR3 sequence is CAWSDQGSNQPQHF. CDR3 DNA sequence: TGTGCCTGGAGTGATCAGGGTAGCAATCAGCCCCAGCATTTT.

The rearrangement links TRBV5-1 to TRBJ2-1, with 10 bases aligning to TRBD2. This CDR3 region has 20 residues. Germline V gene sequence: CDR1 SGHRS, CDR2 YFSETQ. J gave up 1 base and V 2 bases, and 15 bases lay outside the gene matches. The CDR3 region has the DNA TGCGCCAGCAGCTTTGGGACTCTAGCGGGAGCTTGGGATTCCTACAATGAGCAGTTCTTC. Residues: CASSFGTLAGAWDSYNEQFF. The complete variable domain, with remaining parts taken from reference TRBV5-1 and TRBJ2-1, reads KAGVTQTPRYLIKTRGQQVTLSCSPISGHRSVSWYQQTPGQGLQFLFEYFSETQRNKGNFPGRFSGRQFSNSRSEMNVSTLELGDSALYLCASSFGTLAGAWDSYNEQFFGPGTRLTVL.

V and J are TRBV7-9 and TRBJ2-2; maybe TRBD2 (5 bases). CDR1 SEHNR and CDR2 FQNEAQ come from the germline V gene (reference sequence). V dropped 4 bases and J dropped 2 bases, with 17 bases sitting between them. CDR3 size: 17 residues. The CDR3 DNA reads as TGTGCCAGCAGCTATCACGAAATCCGGGGAAACACCGGGGAGCTGTTTTTT. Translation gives CASSYHEIRGNTGELFF. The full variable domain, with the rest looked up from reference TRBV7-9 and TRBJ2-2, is DTGVSQNPRHKITKRGQNVTFRCDPISEHNRLYWYRQTLGQGPEFLTYFQNEAQLEKSRLLSDRFSAERPKGSFSTLEIQRTEQGDSAMYLCASSYHEIRGNTGELFFGEGSRLTVL.

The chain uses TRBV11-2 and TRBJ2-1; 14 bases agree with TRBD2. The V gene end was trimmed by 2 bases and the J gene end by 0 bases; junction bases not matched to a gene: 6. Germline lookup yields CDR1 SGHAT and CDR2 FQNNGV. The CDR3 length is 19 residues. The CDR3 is CASSLRYGTSGGSYNEQFF. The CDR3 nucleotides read TGTGCCAGCAGCTTACGATACGGGACTAGCGGGGGCTCCTACAATGAGCAGTTCTTC.

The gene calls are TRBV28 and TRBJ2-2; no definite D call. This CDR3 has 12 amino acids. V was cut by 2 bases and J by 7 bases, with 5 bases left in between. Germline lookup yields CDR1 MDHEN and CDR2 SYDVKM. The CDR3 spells CASSLGVGELFF. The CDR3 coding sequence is TGTGCCAGCAGTTTAGGAGTCGGGGAGCTGTTTTTT.

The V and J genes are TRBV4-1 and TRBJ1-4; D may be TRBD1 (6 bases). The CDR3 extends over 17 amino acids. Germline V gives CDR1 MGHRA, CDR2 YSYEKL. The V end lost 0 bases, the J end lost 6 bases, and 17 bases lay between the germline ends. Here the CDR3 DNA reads TGCGCCAGCAGCCAAGACTTACGGGGGGGCAGCGATGAAAAACTGTTTTTT. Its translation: CASSQDLRGGSDEKLFF.

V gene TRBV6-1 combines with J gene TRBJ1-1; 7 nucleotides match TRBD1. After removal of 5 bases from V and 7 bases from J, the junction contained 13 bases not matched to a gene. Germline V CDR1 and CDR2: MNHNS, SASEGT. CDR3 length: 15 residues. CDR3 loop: CASSSRDRAVHEAFF. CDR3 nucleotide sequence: TGTGCCAGCAGTTCTCGAGACAGGGCAGTACATGAAGCTTTCTTT.

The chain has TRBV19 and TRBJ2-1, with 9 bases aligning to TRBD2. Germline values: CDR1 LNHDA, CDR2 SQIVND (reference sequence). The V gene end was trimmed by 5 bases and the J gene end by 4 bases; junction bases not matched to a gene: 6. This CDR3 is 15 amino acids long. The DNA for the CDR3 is TGTGCCAGTAGTCTGAGCGGGGGGTCGTACAATGAGCAGTTCTTC. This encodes CASSLSGGSYNEQFF.

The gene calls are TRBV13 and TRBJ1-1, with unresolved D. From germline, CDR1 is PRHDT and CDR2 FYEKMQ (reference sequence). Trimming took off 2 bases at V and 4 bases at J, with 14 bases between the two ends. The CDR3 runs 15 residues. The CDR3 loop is CASSLRGTGITEAFF. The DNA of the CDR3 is TGTGCCAGCAGCTTACGGGGAACGGGGATCACTGAAGCTTTCTTT.

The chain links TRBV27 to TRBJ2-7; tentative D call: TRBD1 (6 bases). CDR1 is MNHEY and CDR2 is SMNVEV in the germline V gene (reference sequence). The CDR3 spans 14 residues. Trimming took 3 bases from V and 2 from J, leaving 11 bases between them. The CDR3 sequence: CASSLGDTTYEQYF. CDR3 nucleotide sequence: TGTGCCAGCAGTTTGGGGGACACAACCTACGAGCAGTACTTC.

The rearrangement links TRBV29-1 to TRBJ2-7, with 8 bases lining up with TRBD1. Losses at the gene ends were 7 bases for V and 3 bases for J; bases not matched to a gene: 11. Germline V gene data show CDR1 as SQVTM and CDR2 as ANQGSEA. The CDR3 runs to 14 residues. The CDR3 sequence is CSGGTGTGVYEQYF. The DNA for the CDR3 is TGCAGCGGTGGAACCGGGACAGGAGTCTACGAGCAGTACTTC.

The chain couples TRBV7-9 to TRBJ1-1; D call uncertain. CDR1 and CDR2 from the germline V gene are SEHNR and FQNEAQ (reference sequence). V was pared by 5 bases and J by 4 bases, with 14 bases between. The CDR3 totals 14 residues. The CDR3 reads CASSPGSSATEAFF. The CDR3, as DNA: TGTGCCAGCAGCCCCGGGTCCTCGGCCACTGAAGCTTTCTTT.

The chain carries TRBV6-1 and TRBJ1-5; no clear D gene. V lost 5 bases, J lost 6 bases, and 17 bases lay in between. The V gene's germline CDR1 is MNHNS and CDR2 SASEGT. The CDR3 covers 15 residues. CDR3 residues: CASSLSGPSGQPQHF. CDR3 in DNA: TGTGCCAGCAGTCTTAGCGGCCCTTCCGGTCAGCCCCAGCATTTT.

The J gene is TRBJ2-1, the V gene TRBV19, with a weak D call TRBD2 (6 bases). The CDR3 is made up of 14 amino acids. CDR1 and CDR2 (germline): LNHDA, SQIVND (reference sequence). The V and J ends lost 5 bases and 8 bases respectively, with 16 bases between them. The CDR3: CASSGPGTGDEQFF. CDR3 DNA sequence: TGTGCCAGTAGTGGTCCCGGGACTGGGGATGAGCAGTTCTTC.

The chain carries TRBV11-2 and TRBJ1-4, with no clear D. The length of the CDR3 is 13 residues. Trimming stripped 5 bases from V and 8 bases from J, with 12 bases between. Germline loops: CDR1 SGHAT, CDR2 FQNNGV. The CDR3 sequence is CASSREGREKLFF. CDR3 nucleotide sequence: TGTGCCAGCAGCAGGGAGGGCCGAGAAAAACTGTTTTTT.

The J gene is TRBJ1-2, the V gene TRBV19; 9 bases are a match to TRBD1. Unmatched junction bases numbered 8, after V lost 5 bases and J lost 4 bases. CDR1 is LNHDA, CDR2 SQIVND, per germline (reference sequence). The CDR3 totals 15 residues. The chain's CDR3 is CASSVQGAPSYGYTF. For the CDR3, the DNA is TGTGCCAGTAGTGTACAGGGGGCCCCATCCTATGGCTACACCTTC.

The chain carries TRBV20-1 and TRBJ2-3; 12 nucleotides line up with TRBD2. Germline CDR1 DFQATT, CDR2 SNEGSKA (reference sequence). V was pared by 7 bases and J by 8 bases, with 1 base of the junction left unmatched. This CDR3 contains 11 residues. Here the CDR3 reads CSGLAGVTQYF. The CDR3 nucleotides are TGCAGTGGACTAGCGGGGGTTACGCAGTATTTT.

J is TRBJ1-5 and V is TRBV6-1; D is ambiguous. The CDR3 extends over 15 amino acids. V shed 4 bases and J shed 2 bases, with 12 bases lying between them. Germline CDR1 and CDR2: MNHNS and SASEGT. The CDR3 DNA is TGTGCCAGCAGTGGGAGGGAGAATCGCAATCAGCCCCAGCATTTT. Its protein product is CASSGRENRNQPQHF.

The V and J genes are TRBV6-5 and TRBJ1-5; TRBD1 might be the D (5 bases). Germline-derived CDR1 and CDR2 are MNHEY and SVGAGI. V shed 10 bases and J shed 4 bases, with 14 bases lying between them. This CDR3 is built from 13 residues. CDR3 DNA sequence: TGTGCCACCGGGAGACAGCCGAATCAGCCCCAGCATTTT. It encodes CATGRQPNQPQHF.

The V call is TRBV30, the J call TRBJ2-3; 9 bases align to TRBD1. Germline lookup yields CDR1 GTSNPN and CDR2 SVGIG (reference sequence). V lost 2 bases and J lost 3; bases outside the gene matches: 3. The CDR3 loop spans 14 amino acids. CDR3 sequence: CAWSPGQGTDTQYF. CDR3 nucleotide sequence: TGTGCCTGGAGTCCGGGACAGGGTACAGATACGCAGTATTTT. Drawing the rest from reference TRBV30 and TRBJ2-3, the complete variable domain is SQTIHQWPATLVQPVGSPLSLECTVEGTSNPNLYWYRQAAGRGLQLLFYSVGIGQISSEVPQNLSASRPQDRQFILSSKKLLLSDSGFYLCAWSPGQGTDTQYFGPGTRLTVL.

The CDR3 sequence is CASSTQTGADEQYF. The DNA for the CDR3 is TGCGCCAGCAGCACCCAGACAGGCGCGGACGAGCAGTACTTC. The chain recombines TRBV5-1 with TRBJ2-7, with D tentatively TRBD1 (6 bases). The germline CDR1 and CDR2 sequences are SGHRS and YFSETQ. Trimming took off 4 bases at V and 5 bases at J, with 16 bases between the two ends. This CDR3 is built from 14 residues. Filled out from reference TRBV5-1 and TRBJ2-7, the complete variable domain reads KAGVTQTPRYLIKTRGQQVTLSCSPISGHRSVSWYQQTPGQGLQFLFEYFSETQRNKGNFPGRFSGRQFSNSRSEMNVSTLELGDSALYLCASSTQTGADEQYFGPGTRLTVT.

CDR3 DNA: TGTGCCAGTAGTATGCCCGGTTCGGACACTGAAGCTTTCTTT. It translates to CASSMPGSDTEAFF. This chain links TRBV19 with TRBJ1-1; no clear D gene. V lost 3 bases to trimming and J lost 3 bases, with 11 bases between them. The CDR3 runs 14 residues. Germline CDR1 is LNHDA and CDR2 is SQIVND (reference sequence).

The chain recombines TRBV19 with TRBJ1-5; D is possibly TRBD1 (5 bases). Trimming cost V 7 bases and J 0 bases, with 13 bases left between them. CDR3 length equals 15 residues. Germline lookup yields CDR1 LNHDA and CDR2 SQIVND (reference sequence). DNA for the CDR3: TGTGCCAGTAAGGACCGGACATATAGCAATCAGCCCCAGCATTTT. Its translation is CASKDRTYSNQPQHF.

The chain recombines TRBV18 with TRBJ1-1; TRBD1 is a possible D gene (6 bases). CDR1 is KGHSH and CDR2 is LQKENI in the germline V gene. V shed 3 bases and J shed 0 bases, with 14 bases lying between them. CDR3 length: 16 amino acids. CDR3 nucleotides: TGTGCCAGCTCACCCCCCACGGGACACTTGAACACTGAAGCTTTCTTT. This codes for CASSPPTGHLNTEAFF.

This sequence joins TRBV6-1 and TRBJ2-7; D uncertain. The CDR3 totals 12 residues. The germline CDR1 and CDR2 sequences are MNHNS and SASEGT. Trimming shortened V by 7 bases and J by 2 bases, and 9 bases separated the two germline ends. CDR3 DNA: TGTGCCAGCAACGACAAAGCCTACGAGCAGTACTTC. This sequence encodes CASNDKAYEQYF.

The CDR3 sequence: CASSPLAGGPVDTQYF. The CDR3 nucleotides are TGTGCCAGCTCACCCCTAGCGGGAGGGCCGGTAGATACGCAGTATTTT. The V and J genes are TRBV18 and TRBJ2-3; TRBD2 matches 12 bases. Per germline, CDR1 KGHSH and CDR2 LQKENI. The CDR3 runs to 16 residues. V lost 3 bases to trimming and J lost 5 bases; unmatched junction nucleotides: 6.

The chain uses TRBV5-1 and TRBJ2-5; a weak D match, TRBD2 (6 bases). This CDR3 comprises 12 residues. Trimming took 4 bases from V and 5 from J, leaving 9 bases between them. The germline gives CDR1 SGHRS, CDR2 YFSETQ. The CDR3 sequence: CASSPEGETQYF. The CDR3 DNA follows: TGCGCCAGCAGCCCGGAGGGGGAGACCCAGTACTTC.

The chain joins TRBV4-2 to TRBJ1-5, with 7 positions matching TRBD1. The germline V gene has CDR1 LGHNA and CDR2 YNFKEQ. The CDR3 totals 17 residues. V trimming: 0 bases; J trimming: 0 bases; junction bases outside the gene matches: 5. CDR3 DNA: TGTGCCAGCAGCCAAGACGTGAACAGGGGTAGCAATCAGCCCCAGCATTTT. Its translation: CASSQDVNRGSNQPQHF.